Listed below are T cell receptor beta chains from one sample, sequenced in a study of monozygotic twins with inflammatory bowel disease. After re-calling the 5' RACE reads, TCRdb lists one entry per CDR3 protein, DNA absent. The sample yields about 300,000 distinct CDR3 sequences, of which the top ten take up 5% to 6%. Input material: blood. Receptor source: a human donor with ulcerative colitis or Crohn's disease, or a healthy co-twin of an affected twin (not recorded which). Each CDR3 is given with its conserved first and last residue.

TRBJ2-2 TRBV7-2 CASSSAGLAGRTEELFF
TRBJ2-7 TRBV6-1 CASSGIPGGTYEQYF
TRBJ1-6 TRBV20-1 CSARASVNSPLHF
TRBJ2-7 TRBV29-1 CSVGGPGLAGGSSYEQYF
TRBJ2-2 TRBV18 CASSLGQGKSGELFF
TRBJ2-7 TRBV7-2 CASSPPPTSWSSYEQYF
TRBJ1-4 TRBV7-8 CASSLAHSQTGKLFF
TRBJ1-1 TRBV27 CASSRTGVGLAAFF
TRBJ1-4 TRBV10-3 CAISDRAVDEKLFF
TRBJ1-2 TRBV4-3 CASSQGHTEFYGYTF
TRBJ2-1 TRBV7-9 CASSPRTPYNEQFF
TRBJ1-1 TRBV12-3/TRBV12-4 CASSLDRYTEAFF
TRBJ1-2 TRBV6-2/TRBV6-3 CASRSPPGSGYTF
TRBJ2-5 TRBV24-1 CATSDPGGGVETQYF
TRBJ1-5 TRBV20-1 CSVRAGAHQPQHF
TRBJ2-3 TRBV27 CASSFPGTRSHPYF
TRBJ1-3 TRBV7-2 CASSSSGSASGNTIYF
TRBJ2-5 TRBV14 CASRTSAGTSGSWETQYF
TRBJ2-2 TRBV4-3 CASSQDLAGVPGTGELFF
TRBJ2-2 TRBV7-9 CASSPQGPRSTGELFF
TRBJ2-5 TRBV29-1 CSVGPRGEQETQYF
TRBJ2-2 TRBV5-4 CASSFFLGRGRFTGELFF
TRBJ2-1 TRBV28 CASSSSNNRVQFF